This T cell receptor beta chain was sequenced in a study of T cells in Graves' hyperthyroidism and ophthalmopathy. Study-wide results and caveats: Model predictions of ophthalmopathy came a median about six months before onset. Blood also carried most thyroid clonotypes expanded above 0.001.

CDR1 is SNHLY, CDR2 FYNNEI, per germline. The CDR3 extends over 13 amino acids. The V end was cut by 6 bases, the J end by 4 bases, with 10 bases between. This clonotype was detected a few times. The antigen is not known. Regions amplified from RNA transcripts were the TCR beta CDR3 regions. TCR CDR3 regions were first amplified by RT-PCR with HTBI primers. TCRdb fed the multiplex PCR reads into MiXCR, producing one record per CDR3 protein. Of approximately 560,000 distinct CDR3 sequences in the sample, 46% were seen once. Patients aged 18 to 65 had newly diagnosed hyperthyroidism that had lasted under 2 months. Thyroid ultrasound and orbital computed tomography, with clinical symptoms and serum thyroxine and TRAb, informed diagnoses.

The sequence derives from a woman aged 18 to 35 with Graves' hyperthyroidism. This sequence joins TRBV2 and TRBJ1-5; D perhaps matches TRBD1 (5 bases). Sequencing was carried out using peripheral blood or thyroid tissue (not recorded which). CDR3 amino acids: CASSAEGNQPQHF. CDR3 coding DNA: TGTGCCAGCAGCGCCGAGGGGAATCAGCCCCAGCATTTT.